This TCR beta chain appears in the sequencing data of a study of blood T cell repertoires in COVID-19. Study details: Samples came from the United States, Italy and Spain, spanning acute and convalescent COVID-19. PBMCs, B-cell-depleted T cells, or T cells provided the cDNA or gDNA that made up the material.

The V segment lost 6 bases and the J segment 4 bases; nucleotides outside the gene matches: 14. Germline V gives CDR1 LNHDA, CDR2 SQIVND (reference sequence). This CDR3 is built from 17 residues. This clone was observed a few times. Original processing notes: Amplification of reference gene primers was used by the study to estimate nucleated cell counts. TCRdb keeps only in-frame clones here, not all; method: immunoSEQ multiplex PCR. V and J calls and clone size follow that table, whereas D and trimming were derived from the DNA. Among some 150,000 clones, approximately 87% were seen once, and the ten largest hold approximately 4.2%.

This clonotype was sampled from a woman aged 40 to 50 with acute or convalescent COVID-19. The chain employs TRBV19 and TRBJ1-4, with TRBD1 matching 7 bases. The sequenced sample was peripheral blood. The CDR3, as DNA: TGTGCCAGTAGCTCAACCAACACAGGGGCCTATAATGAAAAACTGTTTTTT. Its translation: CASSSTNTGAYNEKLFF.